This T cell receptor beta chain was sequenced for a study of blood T cell repertoires in COVID-19. The wider study: Material from acute and convalescent COVID-19 was sourced from the United States, Italy and Spain. Sources were T cells, B-cell-depleted T cells, or PBMCs; the material itself was cDNA or gDNA.

In the authors' methods: Estimation of nucleated cell counts was performed using reference gene primer amplification. Sequencing was performed with immunoSEQ multiplex PCR; in TCRdb, only in-frame clones are kept and a portion is missing. Clone size and V and J calls were adopted from that table, with D and trimming inferred from the DNA. The repertoire holds some 120,000 clones, approximately 84% seen once, with around 13% in the top ten. V was clipped by 7 bases and J by 9 bases, with 13 bases between them. The germline V gene has CDR1 MDHEN and CDR2 SYDVKM. The CDR3 length is 12 residues. The receptor comes from a human donor in a cohort sampled during active COVID-19. The gene calls are TRBV28 and TRBJ2-1, with a tentative D call TRBD2 (6 bases). Source material: peripheral blood. The CDR3 bases are TGTGCCAGCACCCGGAGGGGAATTGAGCAGTTCTTC. Its protein is CASTRRGIEQFF. Combining the CDR3 with reference TRBV28 and TRBJ2-1 gives the whole variable domain DVKVTQSSRYLVKRTGEKVFLECVQDMDHENMFWYRQDPGLGLRLIYFSYDVKMKEKGDIPEGYSVSREKKERFSLILESASTNQTSMYLCASTRRGIEQFFGPGTRLTVL.